This TCR beta chain was observed in a study of shared clonotypes between healthy human individuals. TCRdb keeps only in-frame clones here, not all; method: immunoSEQ multiplex PCR. This sample has approximately 840,000 clones; 95% to 97% occur once, and the top ten carry approximately 0.2%. The CDR3 consists of 15 residues. Trimming removed 0 bases at V and 6 bases at J, with 12 bases between. Germline-derived CDR1 and CDR2 are SEHNR and FQNEAQ (reference sequence). Regarding the study as a whole: All-four-donor shared clonotypes had higher generation probabilities than non-shared clonotypes did. Naive CD4 clonotypes were shared across a handful of donors at roughly 5.5%. The researchers took only blood, and tissue repertoires probably look different.

The naive CD8 fraction comprised CD45RO-negative cells positively selected for CCR7 and excluded terminally differentiated effector memory CD45RA+ cells. Every donor was a Caucasian adult from Nashville, Tennessee. Details on this clone: The antigen is unknown.

The rearrangement joins TRBV7-9 to TRBJ2-1; D is perhaps TRBD1 or TRBD2 (5 bases each). The sample was naive CD8+ T cells sorted from blood. The receptor comes from a man aged 30 to 45 in good health. DNA of the CDR3: TGTGCCAGCAGCTTAGCGTTGGGGGTTGGCAATGAGCAGTTCTTC. Its protein is CASSLALGVGNEQFF.